This T cell receptor (beta chain) was found in a study of blood T cell repertoires in COVID-19. In the study overall: COVID-19 samples, acute and convalescent, were from the United States, Italy and Spain. Sample material is recorded as cDNA or gDNA derived from T cells, B-cell-depleted T cells, or PBMCs.

Trimming removed 1 base at V and 6 bases at J, with 9 bases between. The length of the CDR3 is 12 residues. The germline V gene has CDR1 GTSNPN and CDR2 SVGIG (reference sequence). In the source study's methods: It was from reference gene primer amplification that nucleated cell counts were estimated. Profiling relied on immunoSEQ multiplex PCR, and the TCRdb table lists in-frame clones only, not all of them. V and J calls and clone size follow that table, whereas D and trimming were derived from the DNA. The sample records 14,000 to 15,000 clones, about 92% being singletons. Material for sequencing was peripheral blood. This sequence was found in a human donor with active COVID-19. The donor label of this sample is uncertain. The rearrangement uses TRBV30 and TRBJ1-2; no reliable D call. For the CDR3, the DNA is TGTGCCTGGAGTGGTCCGGCGGATGGCTACACCTTC. Its protein is CAWSGPADGYTF.